These T cell receptor beta chains were read from a single sample in a study of T and B cells in COVID-19 patients. Via MiXCR, TCRdb re-called the multiplex PCR reads, giving one row per CDR3 protein. The sample shows about 5,100 distinct CDR3 sequences, 27% of them seen only once. Sequencing was carried out using blood. The receptors were sampled from a human donor with active COVID-19. The CDR3 runs from the conserved cysteine through the conserved F or W. The D gene is left open where the match is weak. Clone size appears in some rows only: once, few, many, or a class for an expanded clone.

j_gene: TRBJ1-1; d_gene: NA; v_gene: TRBV19; abundance: few; len: 14; CDR3aa: CASSFLQGNTEAFF; CDR3nt: TGTGCCAGTAGCTTCCTTCAGGGGAACACTGAAGCTTTCTTT
j_gene: TRBJ2-7; d_gene: NA; v_gene: TRBV6-5; abundance: medium-sized; len: 11; CDR3aa: CASSTPREQYF; CDR3nt: TGTGCCAGCAGTACTCCCCGCGAGCAGTACTTC
j_gene: TRBJ2-3; d_gene: TRBD2; v_gene: TRBV12-3/TRBV12-4; abundance: NA; len: 17; CDR3aa: CASSSTPGLASSDTQYF; CDR3nt: TGTGCCAGCAGTTCGACCCCGGGACTAGCGTCGTCAGATACGCAGTATTTT
j_gene: TRBJ2-5; d_gene: TRBD1; v_gene: TRBV19; abundance: medium-sized; len: 15; CDR3aa: CASAFGGTGSETQYF; CDR3nt: TGTGCCAGTGCCTTCGGAGGGACAGGGTCAGAGACCCAGTACTTC
j_gene: TRBJ2-2; d_gene: NA; v_gene: TRBV29-1; abundance: large; len: 12; CDR3aa: CSVDRETGELFF; CDR3nt: TGCAGCGTTGACAGGGAAACCGGGGAGCTGTTTTTT
j_gene: TRBJ1-5; d_gene: NA; v_gene: TRBV19; abundance: medium-sized; len: 13; CDR3aa: CASRGLYNQPQHF; CDR3nt: TGTGCCAGTAGAGGACTCTATAATCAGCCCCAGCATTTT
j_gene: TRBJ2-7; d_gene: TRBD2; v_gene: TRBV18; abundance: medium-sized; len: 16; CDR3aa: CASSLAELAGTYEQYF; CDR3nt: TGTGCCAGCTCACTAGCTGAACTAGCGGGGACTTACGAGCAGTACTTC
j_gene: TRBJ2-6; d_gene: TRBD2; v_gene: TRBV12-3/TRBV12-4; abundance: NA; len: 22; CDR3aa: CASSLAPSPGTSLISGANVLTF; CDR3nt: TGTGCCAGCAGTTTAGCGCCGTCCCCCGGGACTAGTCTTATCTCTGGGGCCAACGTCCTGACTTTC
j_gene: TRBJ2-2; d_gene: NA; v_gene: TRBV5-6; abundance: medium-sized; len: 15; CDR3aa: CASSPFLGGTGELFF; CDR3nt: TGTGCCAGCAGCCCTTTCCTAGGGGGCACCGGGGAGCTGTTTTTT
j_gene: TRBJ2-2; d_gene: TRBD1; v_gene: TRBV5-8; abundance: NA; len: 16; CDR3aa: CASSPGQGLNTGELFF; CDR3nt: TGTGCCAGCAGTCCCGGACAGGGCCTGAACACCGGGGAGCTGTTTTTT
j_gene: TRBJ1-4; d_gene: NA; v_gene: TRBV13; abundance: few; len: 13; CDR3aa: CASSTSINEKLFF; CDR3nt: TGTGCCAGCAGCACGTCGATTAATGAAAAACTGTTTTTT
j_gene: TRBJ2-2; d_gene: TRBD2; v_gene: TRBV5-4; abundance: few; len: 16; CDR3aa: CASSSTAGGFPGELFF; CDR3nt: TGTGCCAGCAGCTCGACAGCGGGAGGGTTTCCCGGGGAGCTGTTTTTT
j_gene: TRBJ2-7; d_gene: TRBD1; v_gene: TRBV4-3; abundance: NA; len: 15; CDR3aa: CASSQDRWGTYEQYF; CDR3nt: TGCGCCAGCAGCCAGGACAGGTGGGGAACCTACGAGCAGTACTTC
j_gene: TRBJ2-2; d_gene: NA; v_gene: TRBV11-1; abundance: few; len: 15; CDR3aa: CASSSVTGGHGELFF; CDR3nt: TGTGCCAGCAGCTCGGTCACGGGGGGCCACGGGGAGCTGTTTTTT
j_gene: TRBJ2-5; d_gene: NA; v_gene: TRBV7-9; abundance: NA; len: 15; CDR3aa: CASSLTAFPQETQYF; CDR3nt: TGTGCCAGCAGCCTAACGGCATTCCCTCAAGAGACCCAGTACTTC
j_gene: TRBJ2-1; d_gene: TRBD2; v_gene: TRBV12-3/TRBV12-4; abundance: NA; len: 14; CDR3aa: CASTLAGRNNEQFF; CDR3nt: TGTGCCAGCACTTTAGCGGGGAGAAACAATGAGCAGTTCTTC
j_gene: TRBJ2-2; d_gene: TRBD2; v_gene: TRBV7-9; abundance: medium-sized; len: 15; CDR3aa: CASRALAGVSGELFF; CDR3nt: TGTGCCAGCAGAGCCTTAGCGGGAGTTTCCGGGGAGCTGTTTTTT
j_gene: TRBJ1-1; d_gene: NA; v_gene: TRBV5-6; abundance: NA; len: 13; CDR3aa: CASSSGPNTEAFF; CDR3nt: TGTGCCAGCAGCTCGGGTCCGAACACTGAAGCTTTCTTT
j_gene: TRBJ2-7; d_gene: TRBD1; v_gene: TRBV18; abundance: medium-sized; len: 14; CDR3aa: CASSPTGAHYEQYF; CDR3nt: TGTGCCAGCTCACCGACAGGGGCGCACTACGAGCAGTACTTC
j_gene: TRBJ1-2; d_gene: NA; v_gene: TRBV27; abundance: medium-sized; len: 11; CDR3aa: CASADNYGYTF; CDR3nt: TGTGCCAGCGCCGATAACTATGGCTACACCTTC
j_gene: TRBJ1-5; d_gene: NA; v_gene: TRBV19; abundance: medium-sized; len: 14; CDR3aa: CASSIPGNNQPQHF; CDR3nt: TGTGCCAGTAGTATCCCAGGTAACAATCAGCCCCAGCATTTT
j_gene: TRBJ2-7; d_gene: NA; v_gene: TRBV5-1; abundance: few; len: 13; CDR3aa: CASSLDGGSEQYF; CDR3nt: TGCGCCAGCAGCTTGGATGGGGGCAGCGAGCAGTACTTC
j_gene: TRBJ1-1; d_gene: NA; v_gene: TRBV11-2; abundance: NA; len: 13; CDR3aa: CASSLDRNTEAFF; CDR3nt: TGTGCCAGCAGCTTAGATCGCAACACTGAAGCTTTCTTT
j_gene: TRBJ1-5; d_gene: TRBD1; v_gene: TRBV18; abundance: few; len: 14; CDR3aa: CASTETGGSQPQHF; CDR3nt: TGTGCCAGCACCGAGACAGGGGGGAGTCAGCCCCAGCATTTT
j_gene: TRBJ1-2; d_gene: TRBD1; v_gene: TRBV29-1; abundance: NA; len: 17; CDR3aa: CSVDSIETTGGAYGYTF; CDR3nt: TGCAGCGTGGACTCCATTGAAACGACAGGGGGCGCGTATGGCTACACCTTC
j_gene: TRBJ1-1; d_gene: TRBD1; v_gene: TRBV27; abundance: medium-sized; len: 14; CDR3aa: CASRPGGKNTEAFF; CDR3nt: TGTGCCAGCAGACCAGGGGGCAAGAACACTGAAGCTTTCTTT
j_gene: TRBJ1-2; d_gene: NA; v_gene: TRBV20-1; abundance: NA; len: 11; CDR3aa: CSARSSFGFTF; CDR3nt: TGCAGTGCTAGGAGCAGTTTCGGCTTCACCTTC
j_gene: TRBJ2-1; d_gene: NA; v_gene: TRBV6-5; abundance: medium-sized; len: 16; CDR3aa: CASSYSGSAGYNEQFF; CDR3nt: TGTGCCAGCAGTTACTCGGGGTCGGCAGGTTACAATGAGCAGTTCTTC
j_gene: TRBJ1-2; d_gene: NA; v_gene: TRBV19; abundance: medium-sized; len: 14; CDR3aa: CASSILGSSYGYTF; CDR3nt: TGTGCCAGTAGTATTTTGGGGAGTTCCTATGGCTACACCTTC
j_gene: TRBJ2-3; d_gene: NA; v_gene: TRBV12-3/TRBV12-4; abundance: NA; len: 15; CDR3aa: CASSPPTGRVDTQYF; CDR3nt: TGTGCCAGCAGTCCCCCCACAGGGCGCGTAGATACGCAGTATTTT
j_gene: TRBJ2-7; d_gene: NA; v_gene: TRBV5-1; abundance: NA; len: 15; CDR3aa: CASSNSAGDPLEQYF; CDR3nt: TGCGCCAGCAGCAACTCTGCAGGGGACCCCTTGGAGCAGTACTTC
j_gene: TRBJ2-1; d_gene: TRBD2; v_gene: TRBV19; abundance: medium-sized; len: 16; CDR3aa: CASTPGTSGGYNEQFF; CDR3nt: TGTGCCAGTACCCCCGGGACTAGCGGGGGGTACAATGAGCAGTTCTTC
j_gene: TRBJ2-2; d_gene: NA; v_gene: TRBV6-1; abundance: medium-sized; len: 14; CDR3aa: CASSEGGATGELFF; CDR3nt: TGTGCCAGCAGTGAAGGGGGCGCCACCGGGGAGCTGTTTTTT
j_gene: TRBJ2-1; d_gene: NA; v_gene: TRBV10-3; abundance: once; len: 18; CDR3aa: CAISTDLGTSNRYNEQFF; CDR3nt: TGTGCCATCAGTACAGATTTAGGGACTTCTAACCGCTACAATGAGCAGTTCTTC
j_gene: TRBJ1-3; d_gene: NA; v_gene: TRBV6-5; abundance: few; len: 15; CDR3aa: CASSYVGAGGNTIYF; CDR3nt: TGTGCCAGCAGTTACGTGGGAGCTGGTGGAAACACCATATATTTT
j_gene: TRBJ1-2; d_gene: NA; v_gene: TRBV6-5; abundance: NA; len: 16; CDR3aa: CASSEANNRGLGGYTF; CDR3nt: TGTGCCAGCAGTGAAGCGAACAACAGAGGATTGGGGGGCTACACCTTC
j_gene: TRBJ2-5; d_gene: TRBD2; v_gene: TRBV7-2; abundance: few; len: 15; CDR3aa: CASSFRRGGGETQYF; CDR3nt: TGTGCCAGCAGCTTTCGGCGGGGGGGGGGAGAGACCCAGTACTTC
j_gene: TRBJ2-3; d_gene: TRBD2; v_gene: TRBV12-3/TRBV12-4; abundance: medium-sized; len: 15; CDR3aa: CASTSGLASSDTQYF; CDR3nt: TGTGCCAGCACCTCGGGACTAGCGTCGTCAGATACGCAGTATTTT
j_gene: TRBJ2-5; d_gene: TRBD2; v_gene: TRBV6-1; abundance: few; len: 15; CDR3aa: CATGETSGSPETQYF; CDR3nt: TGTGCCACAGGGGAAACTAGCGGGAGCCCAGAGACCCAGTACTTC
j_gene: TRBJ2-7; d_gene: NA; v_gene: TRBV27; abundance: NA; len: 14; CDR3aa: CASSFGALAGEQYF; CDR3nt: TGTGCCAGCAGTTTTGGGGCTTTGGCCGGGGAGCAGTACTTC
j_gene: TRBJ1-5; d_gene: NA; v_gene: TRBV7-2; abundance: NA; len: 17; CDR3aa: CASSPRVGSGSNQPQHF; CDR3nt: TGTGCCAGCAGCCCCCGGGTGGGATCTGGTAGCAATCAGCCCCAGCATTTT
j_gene: TRBJ2-2; d_gene: TRBD2; v_gene: TRBV11-1; abundance: medium-sized; len: 15; CDR3aa: CASSPSGINTGELFF; CDR3nt: TGTGCCAGCAGCCCAAGCGGGATAAACACCGGGGAGCTGTTTTTT
j_gene: TRBJ1-2; d_gene: TRBD1; v_gene: TRBV6-2/TRBV6-3; abundance: NA; len: 19; CDR3aa: CASSYSTRTGGAVLGGYTF; CDR3nt: TGTGCCAGCAGTTACTCGACAAGGACAGGGGGCGCGGTTCTTGGCGGCTACACCTTC